This is a list of T cell receptor beta chains from one sample in a study of naive and memory T cell subsets. In TCRdb, the UMI-ligation and nested PCR reads were re-called with MiXCR into one record per CDR3 protein. In the table there are under 150,000 distinct CDR3 sequences, approximately 20% of which are singletons. Sequenced sample: naive CD8+ T cells from blood. Receptors originate from a human donor in good health. Both conserved end residues are part of each CDR3. D genes are given only for firm matches.

J,D,V,CDR3
TRBJ2-3,NA,TRBV12-3/TRBV12-4,CASSLGGRASTDTQYF
TRBJ2-7,NA,TRBV27,CASSLLGDEQYF
TRBJ2-1,NA,TRBV12-3/TRBV12-4,CASSLRAIDEQFF
TRBJ1-6,NA,TRBV5-4,CASSLEQEGDNSPLHF
TRBJ2-7,NA,TRBV29-1,CSVELVTSNEQYF
TRBJ2-3,NA,TRBV6-5,CASSYSLAPVGRAADTQYF
TRBJ2-7,TRBD1,TRBV3-1,CASSSDRAREQYF
TRBJ1-2,NA,TRBV28,CASSLLDFLGGYTF
TRBJ2-5,NA,TRBV28,CASSLESGRKTQYF
TRBJ1-2,NA,TRBV28,CASRYGDGYYGYTF
TRBJ2-7,TRBD2,TRBV12-3/TRBV12-4,CASSGRGIYEQYF